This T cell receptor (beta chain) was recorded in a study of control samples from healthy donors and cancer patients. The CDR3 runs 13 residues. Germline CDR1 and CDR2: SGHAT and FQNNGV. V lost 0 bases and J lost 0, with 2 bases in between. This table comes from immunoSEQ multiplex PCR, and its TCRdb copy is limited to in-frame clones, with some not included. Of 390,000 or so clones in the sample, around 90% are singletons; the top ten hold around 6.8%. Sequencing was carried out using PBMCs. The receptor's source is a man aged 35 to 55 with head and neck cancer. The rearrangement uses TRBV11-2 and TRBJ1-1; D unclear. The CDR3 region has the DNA TGTGCCAGCAGCTTAGAGATGAACACTGAAGCTTTCTTT. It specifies CASSLEMNTEAFF. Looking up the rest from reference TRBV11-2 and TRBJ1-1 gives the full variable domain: EAGVAQSPRYKIIEKRQSVAFWCNPISGHATLYWYQQILGQGPKLLIQFQNNGVVDDSQLPKDRFSAERLKGVDSTLKIQPAKLEDSAVYLCASSLEMNTEAFFGQGTRLTVV.